The rows below give T cell receptor beta chains drawn from one sample of a study of OX40 agonist ivuxolimab in advanced cancers. Using immunoSEQ multiplex PCR, the repertoire was profiled, and TCRdb retains in-frame clones only, with some absent. The sample includes tens of thousands of clones, more than 85% of them seen just once. Sequenced here: CD4+ or CD8+ T cells sorted from blood, sampled in a trial of the OX40 agonist ivuxolimab. The source is an adult with an advanced solid tumor such as melanoma, head and neck, liver or kidney cancer. Each CDR3 is given with its conserved first and last residue. The D gene is left open where the match is weak. Clone size is not always given. Where it is, it says once, few, many or a class for expanded clones.

cdr3_nt cdr3_aa d_call clone_size j_call v_call
TGCGCCAGCGAATATAGCGGGTATTACAATGAGCAGTTCTTC CASEYSGYYNEQFF TRBD2 NA TRBJ2-1 TRBV5-1
TGTGCCAGCAGCCAAGAGAAAGCTCTTAATGAAAAACTGTTTTTT CASSQEKALNEKLFF NA NA TRBJ1-4 TRBV4-2
TGTGCCAGCCTCGTTCCGGGACTAGCCGCCACAGATACGCAGTATTTT CASLVPGLAATDTQYF TRBD2 once TRBJ2-3 TRBV7-2
TGTGCCAGCAGCTTGGGGCCTACCTACGAGCAGTACTTC CASSLGPTYEQYF NA once TRBJ2-7 TRBV5-6
TGTGCCAGCAGTGAATCCCCCGGGGTCTCCTACGAGCAGTACTTC CASSESPGVSYEQYF NA NA TRBJ2-7 TRBV2
TGTGCCAGCAGTTTATACGAGCAGTACTTC CASSLYEQYF NA NA TRBJ2-7 TRBV28
TGCGCCAGCAGCGTAGGACAGGGCGGTCAGCCCCAGCATTTT CASSVGQGGQPQHF TRBD1 NA TRBJ1-5 TRBV5-1
TGTGCCAGCAGCTTTCGGACAGGGGATGTCTCTGGAAACACCATATATTTT CASSFRTGDVSGNTIYF TRBD1 once TRBJ1-3 TRBV9
TGTGCCAGCAGTGACGGCAGGGGTGATGGCTACACCTTC CASSDGRGDGYTF NA NA TRBJ1-2 TRBV2
TGTGCCATCAGTGAGTCCGGCGGGCAAGTGGATGGCTACACCTTC CAISESGGQVDGYTF NA NA TRBJ1-2 TRBV10-3
TGTGCCAGCAGCCCAGGGTGGGGACTCTCCTACAATGAGCAGTTCTTC CASSPGWGLSYNEQFF NA NA TRBJ2-1 TRBV7-6
TGCGCCAGCACCCCGGGCAGAAACACCGGGGAGCTGTTTTTT CASTPGRNTGELFF NA NA TRBJ2-2 TRBV5-1
TGTGCCAGCAGTTTAAAGGCCGGGCTAGCGTGGAATGAGCAGTTCTTC CASSLKAGLAWNEQFF NA NA TRBJ2-1 TRBV28
TGCGCCAGCAGCTTCCGTCCGGGGCAAAGCCACACTGAAGCTTTCTTT CASSFRPGQSHTEAFF NA NA TRBJ1-1 TRBV5-1
TGTGCCAGCCTGGGCCCGAGCTCCTACGAGCAGTACTTC CASLGPSSYEQYF NA once TRBJ2-7 TRBV28
TGTGCCCCGACTCCGGGGTTATTGAACACTGAAGCTTTCTTT CAPTPGLLNTEAFF NA few TRBJ1-1 TRBV30
TGTGCCAGCAGCGAGACAGGGAACTATGGCTACACCTTC CASSETGNYGYTF TRBD1 NA TRBJ1-2 TRBV27
TGTGCCAGCAGGGGGCCAGAAGCTTTCTTT CASRGPEAFF NA few TRBJ1-1 TRBV6-6
TGTGCCACCAGGACTAGCGGGCGCACAGATACGCAGTATTTT CATRTSGRTDTQYF TRBD2 NA TRBJ2-3 TRBV15
TGTGCCAGTAGTATCATGGGGGGCTCCTACAATGAGCAGTTCTTC CASSIMGGSYNEQFF NA NA TRBJ2-1 TRBV19
TGTGCCAGTAGTACCTCCGGGAAGGAGGCAGATACGCAGTATTTT CASSTSGKEADTQYF NA NA TRBJ2-3 TRBV19
TGTGCCAGCAGTCTGGGGGCTGCATCCTACGAGCAGTACTTC CASSLGAASYEQYF NA NA TRBJ2-7 TRBV6-5
TGCGCCAGCAGCCAAGTCGAGGGAATCGGAGATACGCAGTATTTT CASSQVEGIGDTQYF NA once TRBJ2-3 TRBV4-1
TGTGCCAGCAGCCAAGATGGAGAGCCCACCATATATTTT CASSQDGEPTIYF NA NA TRBJ1-3 TRBV4-2
TGTGCCAGCAGGGAGAACACTGAAGCTTTCTTT CASRENTEAFF NA NA TRBJ1-1 TRBV6-5
TGTGCCAGCAGCTTACTAGTGCCCCCCTATGGCTACACCTTC CASSLLVPPYGYTF NA NA TRBJ1-2 TRBV7-9
TGTGCCAGCAGTTTGACAGGCCTACAGGGAAGCCAAAACATTCAGTACTTC CASSLTGLQGSQNIQYF NA once TRBJ2-4 TRBV28
TGTGCCAGCAGCATGCGGGACAGCTACGAGCAGTACTTC CASSMRDSYEQYF NA NA TRBJ2-7 TRBV5-4
TGCAGTGCTAGGAGGGTCACTGAAGCTTTCTTT CSARRVTEAFF NA NA TRBJ1-1 TRBV20-1
TGTGCCAGCAGCCTCGGGGGACCACCCTACGAGCAGTACTTC CASSLGGPPYEQYF NA NA TRBJ2-7 TRBV7-7
TGTGCCAGCAGCTGGACCGACAGGGAAGAGACCCAGTACTTC CASSWTDREETQYF TRBD1 NA TRBJ2-5 TRBV7-9
TGTGCCAGCAGCCACCTGGTCACTGAAGCTTTCTTT CASSHLVTEAFF NA NA TRBJ1-1 TRBV4-2
TGTGCCAGCGGACCCTGGGGGACTGAAGCTTTCTTT CASGPWGTEAFF NA NA TRBJ1-1 TRBV14
TGTGCCAGCAGCTCCGGACGAGGGCATCGCGATGAGCAGTTCTTC CASSSGRGHRDEQFF NA NA TRBJ2-1 TRBV6-6
TGTGCCAGCAGGGGCACTAGCGGGAGAGTTAGGCAGTACTTC CASRGTSGRVRQYF TRBD2 few TRBJ2-7 TRBV27
TGCGCCAGCAGCCAAGATTTAGGGACGGCTGGCAATCAGCCCCAGCATTTT CASSQDLGTAGNQPQHF NA NA TRBJ1-5 TRBV4-3
TGTGCCAGCAGCTTAGTGCCTTCTACGTCCTACAATGAGCAGTTCTTC CASSLVPSTSYNEQFF NA NA TRBJ2-1 TRBV7-2
TGTGCCAGCAGCATTGGCCAGGATACCCAAGAGACCCAGTACTTC CASSIGQDTQETQYF NA NA TRBJ2-5 TRBV5-6
TGTGCCTGGAGTGTGGGGACTGAAGCTTTCTTT CAWSVGTEAFF NA NA TRBJ1-1 TRBV30
TGCAGCGTTGAAGATCTTGTAGCGGCCCCGGGGACCCAGTACTTC CSVEDLVAAPGTQYF NA once TRBJ2-5 TRBV29-1
TGCGCCAGCAGCCAAGCGGGGACCTCCTATAATTCACCCCTCCACTTT CASSQAGTSYNSPLHF NA NA TRBJ1-6 TRBV4-3
TGCAGCGCACTCAGGGGCACCGGGGAGCTGTTTTTT CSALRGTGELFF NA once TRBJ2-2 TRBV29-1
TGTGCCAGCAGTGACGAGGGGCTGGGCTATGGCTACACCTTC CASSDEGLGYGYTF NA NA TRBJ1-2 TRBV25-1
TGTGCCAGCAGTTCCCAGACAGGGGGGATGAATCAGCCCCAGCATTTT CASSSQTGGMNQPQHF TRBD1 few TRBJ1-5 TRBV27
TGCGCCAGCAGCTTGGTAGGGGTCGGCACAGATACGCAGTATTTT CASSLVGVGTDTQYF NA NA TRBJ2-3 TRBV5-1
TGCGCCAGCAGCTTGATGGGGGGCACAGATACGCAGTATTTT CASSLMGGTDTQYF NA NA TRBJ2-3 TRBV5-1
TGTGCCTGGAGTGTGGGCGGGGCCAGCACAGATACGCAGTATTTT CAWSVGGASTDTQYF NA NA TRBJ2-3 TRBV30
TGTGCCAGCAGTTTGGCAGGGAGGGACACCATATATTTT CASSLAGRDTIYF NA NA TRBJ1-3 TRBV28
TGTGCCAGCAGTGACGGGAATAATTCACCCCTCCACTTT CASSDGNNSPLHF NA NA TRBJ1-6 TRBV2
TGCGCCAGCAGCCAAGAAGCGGGACGGAATTACGAGCAGTACTTC CASSQEAGRNYEQYF TRBD2 NA TRBJ2-7 TRBV4-3
TGTGCCAGTAGTATAGCGGGGGAATATTTCAATGAGCAGTTCTTC CASSIAGEYFNEQFF NA NA TRBJ2-1 TRBV19
TGCGCCAGCTCTGGACGGAGGAACACTGAAGCTTTCTTT CASSGRRNTEAFF NA few TRBJ1-1 TRBV10-1
TGTGCCAGCAGCTTAGGGCGGGGAACGCGAGTCGGTGAAAAACTGTTTTTT CASSLGRGTRVGEKLFF NA NA TRBJ1-4 TRBV7-9